The clone carrying this TCR beta chain was picked up many times. Approximately 9 milliliters was the volume of peripheral blood drawn from each donor. This sample was included in a study of blood T cells in healthy people across ages. The V end was cut by 5 bases, the J end by 5 bases, with 10 bases between. The CDR3 sequence is 13 residues long. The germline V gene has CDR1 SGHVS and CDR2 FNYEAQ. Alongside a J-beta primer mix, a sample-barcoded 5' primer served in a second PCR lasting about 7 to 11 cycles. TCRdb independently ran MiXCR on the 5' RACE reads; one entry per CDR3 protein. This sample has 1.5 million to 2 million distinct CDR3 sequences, with 25% to 30% found just once.

The sample was blood. The sequence came from a young woman in good health. The chain carries TRBV7-6 and TRBJ2-1, with a tentative D call TRBD1 (5 bases). Here the CDR3 DNA reads TGTGCCAGCAGCGGCGGCAGGGACAATGAGCAGTTCTTC. Its protein is CASSGGRDNEQFF.